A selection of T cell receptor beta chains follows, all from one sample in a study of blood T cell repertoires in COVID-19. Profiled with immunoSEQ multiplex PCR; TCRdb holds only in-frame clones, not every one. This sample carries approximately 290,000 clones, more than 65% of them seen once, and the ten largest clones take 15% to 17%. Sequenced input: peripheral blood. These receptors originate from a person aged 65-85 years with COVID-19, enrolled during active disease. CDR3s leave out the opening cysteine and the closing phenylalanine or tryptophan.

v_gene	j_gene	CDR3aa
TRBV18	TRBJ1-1	ASSPPGTKNTEAF
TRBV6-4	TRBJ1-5	ASSDCYRSNQPQH
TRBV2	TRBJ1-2	ASRVLRTGRVGGYT
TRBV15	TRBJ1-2	ATSRGQGGYT
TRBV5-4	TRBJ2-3	ASSVAGTDTQY
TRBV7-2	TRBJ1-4	ASSAAGATNEKLF
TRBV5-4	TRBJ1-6	ASSRGTGTNSPLH
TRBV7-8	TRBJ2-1	ASSLRDRYNEQF
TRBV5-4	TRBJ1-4	ASSPAGGAGEKLF
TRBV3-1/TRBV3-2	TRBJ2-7	ASSQDYQRHNYEQY